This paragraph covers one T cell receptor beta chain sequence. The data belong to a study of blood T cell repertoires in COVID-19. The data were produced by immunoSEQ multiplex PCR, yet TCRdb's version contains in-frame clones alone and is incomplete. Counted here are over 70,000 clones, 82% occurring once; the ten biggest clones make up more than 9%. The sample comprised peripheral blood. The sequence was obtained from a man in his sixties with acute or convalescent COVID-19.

CDR3 nucleotides: TGTGCCAGCTCCCCCGGGGGGCTTGGACAGCCCCAGCATTTT. Amino acid sequence: CASSPGGLGQPQHF. The rearrangement joins TRBV7-2 to TRBJ1-5, with a weak D call TRBD1 (6 bases). Germline V lookup: CDR1 SGHTA, CDR2 FQGNSA. The CDR3 loop spans 14 amino acids. The V end lost 8 bases, the J end lost 7 bases, and 18 bases lay between the germline ends.